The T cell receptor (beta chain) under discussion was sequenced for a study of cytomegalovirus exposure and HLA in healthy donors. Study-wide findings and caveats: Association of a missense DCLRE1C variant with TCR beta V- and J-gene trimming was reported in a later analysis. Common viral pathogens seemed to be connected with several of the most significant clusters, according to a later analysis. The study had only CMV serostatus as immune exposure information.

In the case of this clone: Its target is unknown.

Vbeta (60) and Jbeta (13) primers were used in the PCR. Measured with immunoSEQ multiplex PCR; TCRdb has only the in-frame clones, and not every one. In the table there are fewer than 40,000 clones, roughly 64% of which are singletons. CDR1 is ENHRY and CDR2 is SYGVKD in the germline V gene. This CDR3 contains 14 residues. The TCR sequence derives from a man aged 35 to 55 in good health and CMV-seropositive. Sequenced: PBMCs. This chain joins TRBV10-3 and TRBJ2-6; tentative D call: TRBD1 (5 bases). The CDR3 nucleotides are TGTGCATCAGGGAACGCAATCGAGGCCAACGTCCTGACTTTC. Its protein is CASGNAIEANVLTF.